This T cell receptor (beta chain) appears in the sequencing data of a study of blood T cell repertoires in COVID-19. About the study: Sites across the United States, Italy and Spain contributed samples from acute and convalescent COVID-19. T cells, B-cell-depleted T cells, or PBMCs supplied cDNA or gDNA.

In the original analysis: Nucleated cell number was recorded as an estimate derived from reference gene primer amplification. Clones were read by immunoSEQ multiplex PCR, and TCRdb kept only the in-frame ones, dropping some. The V and J calls and clone size were taken over from that table, and D and trimming were inferred from the DNA. The table includes around 260,000 clones, roughly 88% detected once. The CDR3 extends over 14 amino acids. Germline-derived CDR1 and CDR2 are SGHAT and FQNNGV. V was pared by 9 bases and J by 0 bases, with 12 bases between. The TCR originated in a woman aged 25 to 39 with active or convalescent COVID-19. Source material: peripheral blood. The gene calls are TRBV11-2 and TRBJ1-3; TRBD1 is a possible D gene (5 bases). The CDR3, as DNA: TGTGCCAGTAAACCAGGGAACTCTGGAAACACCATATATTTT. Translation gives CASKPGNSGNTIYF. Looking up the rest from reference TRBV11-2 and TRBJ1-3 gives the full variable domain: EAGVAQSPRYKIIEKRQSVAFWCNPISGHATLYWYQQILGQGPKLLIQFQNNGVVDDSQLPKDRFSAERLKGVDSTLKIQPAKLEDSAVYLCASKPGNSGNTIYFGEGSWLTVV.